The 26 T cell receptor beta chains in this list originate from one sample, sequenced in a study of shared clonotypes between healthy human individuals. TCRdb keeps only in-frame clones here, not all; method: immunoSEQ multiplex PCR. The sample consists of around 690,000 clones, 80% to 95% of them appearing once. The sequencing sample was made of memory CD8+ T cells from PBMCs. Subset indicated: CD45RO+ cells pooled with CCR7-negative TemRA cells. These receptors originate from a man younger than 35 in good health. Some clones in this sample may be carry-over from other donors' samples.

The chain employs TRBV11-2 and TRBJ2-5; TRBD1 is a possible D gene (5 bases). This CDR3 region has 14 residues. Trimming shortened V by 2 bases and J by 5 bases, and 12 bases separated the two germline ends. Germline CDR1 reads SGHAT; CDR2 reads FQNNGV. This CDR3 reads CASSLSGKWETQYF. Written as DNA, the CDR3 is TGTGCCAGCAGCTTATCAGGGAAGTGGGAGACCCAGTACTTC.

The chain combines TRBV29-1 with TRBJ2-2; D call uncertain. This CDR3 region has 13 residues. V lost 2 bases and J lost 3, with 7 bases in between. The germline V gene has CDR1 SQVTM and CDR2 ANQGSEA. As DNA, the CDR3 is TGCAGCGTTGAACAGAAAGACACCGGGGAGCTGTTTTTT. Residues: CSVEQKDTGELFF.

V usage is TRBV7-3 and J usage is TRBJ2-5; no reliable D call. Germline V gives CDR1 SGHTA, CDR2 FQGTGA. This CDR3 spans 13 amino acids. V lost 3 bases to trimming and J lost 2 bases, with 7 bases between them. The CDR3 is CASSLFRQETQYF. The CDR3 nucleotides are TGTGCCAGCAGCTTGTTCAGACAAGAGACCCAGTACTTC.

The rearrangement joins TRBV5-1 to TRBJ1-5, with TRBD1 matching 7 bases. Germline CDR1 reads SGHRS; CDR2 reads YFSETQ. The J segment lost 5 bases and the V segment lost 5 bases, leaving 10 bases of the junction unmatched. This CDR3 region has 15 residues. The chain's CDR3 is CASRGQPPRDQPQHF. CDR3 coding DNA: TGCGCCAGCAGGGGACAGCCCCCTCGGGATCAGCCCCAGCATTTT.

The chain uses TRBV27 and TRBJ2-7; 7 bases are a match to TRBD1. V shed 8 bases, J shed 6 bases, and the junction held 10 bases outside the gene matches. This CDR3 contains 13 residues. Germline V CDR1 and CDR2: MNHEY, SMNVEV (reference sequence). The CDR3 DNA is TGTGCCAGCGGGAACACAGGGGCGGGCGAGCAGTACTTC. Translated: CASGNTGAGEQYF.

This clone was picked up one time. V is TRBV28 and J is TRBJ2-1; 9 nucleotides align to TRBD1. J gave up 7 bases and V 2 bases, and 9 bases lay outside the gene matches. This CDR3 has 16 residues. The V gene's germline CDR1 is MDHEN and CDR2 SYDVKM. This CDR3 reads CASSLGHRGLYNEQFF. The CDR3 DNA reads as TGTGCCAGCAGTTTAGGTCACAGGGGGCTCTATAATGAGCAGTTCTTC.

V and J are TRBV29-1 and TRBJ2-3; D may match TRBD1 or TRBD2 (6 bases each). CDR1 and CDR2 from the germline V gene are SQVTM and ANQGSEA. V was clipped by 7 bases and J by 6 bases, with 23 bases between them. The CDR3 spans 15 residues. The DNA for the CDR3 is TGCAGCGGTGGGGGGCGGATTGGTTCGGTGGATACGCAGTATTTT. The encoded protein is CSGGGRIGSVDTQYF.

The chain couples TRBV30 to TRBJ1-1; TRBD1 matches 7 bases. CDR1 is GTSNPN, CDR2 SVGIG, per germline (reference sequence). Trimming at V came to 3 bases and at J to 3 bases, leaving 4 bases not matched to a gene. This CDR3 is built from 13 residues. The CDR3 DNA sequence: TGTGCCTGGAGGACAGGGCAGGACACTGAAGCTTTCTTT. Its protein is CAWRTGQDTEAFF.

The V call is TRBV28, the J call TRBJ1-1, with D hard to call. The germline V gene encodes CDR1 MDHEN and CDR2 SYDVKM. The CDR3 extends over 12 amino acids. The V and J ends lost 3 bases and 6 bases respectively, with 8 bases between them. CDR3 sequence reads: CASSFPQAEAFF. In nucleotides, the CDR3 is TGTGCCAGCAGTTTCCCCCAGGCTGAAGCTTTCTTT.

The chain joins TRBV19 to TRBJ2-3; perhaps TRBD1 as D (5 bases). The CDR3 length is 12 residues. Germline V gene data show CDR1 as LNHDA and CDR2 as SQIVND (reference sequence). V gave up 6 bases and J gave up 6 bases, with 10 bases separating them. The CDR3 spells CASRGLGDTQYF. DNA for the CDR3: TGTGCCAGTAGGGGGCTGGGGGATACGCAGTATTTT.

The V gene is TRBV6-6, the J gene TRBJ2-7, with D possibly being TRBD1 (5 bases). This CDR3 has 12 residues. Germline assignment: CDR1 MNHNY and CDR2 SVGAGI (reference sequence). V was shortened by 6 bases and J by 4 bases, with 10 bases between the two germline ends. CDR3 sequence (DNA): TGTGCCAGCAGCGCGACAGTTTACGAGCAGTACTTC. Its protein product is CASSATVYEQYF.

The J gene is TRBJ2-5, the V gene TRBV27, with TRBD2 matching over 9 bases. Germline V CDR1 and CDR2: MNHEY, SMNVEV (reference sequence). Trimming took 5 bases from V and 2 from J; bases not matched to a gene: 3. The CDR3 is 14 amino acids. CDR3 DNA: TGTGCCAGCAGTCCGCGGGAGGGACAAGAGACCCAGTACTTC. Amino acid sequence: CASSPREGQETQYF.

The J gene is TRBJ2-7, the V gene TRBV5-4, with D possibly being TRBD1 or TRBD2 (5 bases each). Deletions cut 2 bases from V and 2 bases from J, with 14 bases between. This CDR3 spans 15 amino acids. Looked up from germline, CDR1 is SGHNT and CDR2 is YYREEE (reference sequence). CDR3 amino acids: CASSFYRDPPYEQYF. CDR3 coding DNA: TGTGCCAGCAGCTTCTACCGGGACCCACCCTACGAGCAGTACTTC.

The chain couples TRBV15 to TRBJ1-2; a weak D match, TRBD1 (6 bases). The CDR3 covers 15 residues. Trimming pared 5 bases from V and 7 bases from J, leaving 20 bases between. The germline gives CDR1 LNHNV, CDR2 YYDKDF (reference sequence). The chain's CDR3 is CATSLEGYREGGYTF. DNA of the CDR3: TGTGCCACCAGCTTAGAGGGTTACAGGGAAGGTGGCTACACCTTC.

The chain has TRBV15 and TRBJ1-2, with a weak D call TRBD1 (5 bases). V shed 6 bases and J shed 2 bases, with 13 bases lying between them. This CDR3 has 14 amino acids. Germline V gene data show CDR1 as LNHNV and CDR2 as YYDKDF (reference sequence). The CDR3 DNA sequence: TGTGCCACCAGAGAATTGACAGAGAACTATGGCTACACCTTC. Translation: CATRELTENYGYTF.

The chain couples TRBV5-4 to TRBJ2-3; D is perhaps TRBD2 (6 bases). This CDR3 is built from 15 residues. From germline, CDR1 is SGHNT and CDR2 YYREEE (reference sequence). V was trimmed by 1 base and J by 5 bases, leaving 14 bases between them. CDR3 sequence reads: CASSLWDSRGDTQYF. In nucleotides, the CDR3 is TGTGCCAGCAGCTTGTGGGACTCCCGAGGAGATACGCAGTATTTT.

This chain links TRBV4-3 with TRBJ2-2; a weak D match, TRBD1 (6 bases). CDR3 length: 16 amino acids. Trimming shortened V by 4 bases and J by 0 bases, and 12 bases separated the two germline ends. In germline, CDR1 is LGHNA, CDR2 YSLEER. CDR3 DNA: TGCGCCAGCAGCCTATCTCGGACAGCGAACACCGGGGAGCTGTTTTTT. Translation: CASSLSRTANTGELFF.

This rearrangement joins TRBV18 to TRBJ1-1; D not resolved. Trimming took off 0 bases at V and 5 bases at J, with 7 bases between the two ends. The CDR3 spans 13 residues. Germline V lookup: CDR1 KGHSH, CDR2 LQKENI. In nucleotides, the CDR3 is TGTGCCAGCTCACCACCGGTGATTACTGAAGCTTTCTTT. Translated, it gives CASSPPVITEAFF.

V is TRBV7-9 and J is TRBJ2-1; 9 nucleotides align to TRBD1. This CDR3 is 19 amino acids long. Losses at the gene ends were 5 bases for V and 0 bases for J; bases not matched to a gene: 14. Germline CDR1 reads SEHNR; CDR2 reads FQNEAQ (reference sequence). The CDR3 DNA reads TGTGCCAGCAGCCCCACACCGGGACAGGGTCAGATCTCCTACAATGAGCAGTTCTTC. It translates to CASSPTPGQGQISYNEQFF.

This chain links TRBV2 with TRBJ2-1, with D tentatively TRBD1 (5 bases). Trimming stripped 5 bases from V and 9 bases from J, with 5 bases between. Germline CDR1 and CDR2: SNHLY and FYNNEI. This CDR3 comprises 10 residues. CDR3 coding DNA: TGTGCCAGCAGTACAGGTGAGCAGTTCTTC. Translated, it gives CASSTGEQFF.

The V call is TRBV7-2, the J call TRBJ2-5, with 7 nucleotides matching TRBD2. Per germline, CDR1 SGHTA and CDR2 FQGNSA. CDR3 size: 15 residues. V was clipped by 5 bases and J by 5 bases; unmatched bases: 11. This CDR3 is CASSPHAGAEETQYF. Written as DNA, the CDR3 is TGTGCCAGCAGCCCTCATGCGGGAGCCGAGGAGACCCAGTACTTC. The variable domain in full, with the rest retrieved from reference TRBV7-2 and TRBJ2-5, is GAGVSQSPSNKVTEKGKDVELRCDPISGHTALYWYRQSLGQGLEFLIYFQGNSAPDKSGLPSDRFSAERTGGSVSTLTIQRTQQEDSAVYLCASSPHAGAEETQYFGPGTRLLVL.

A single count supports this clone. Distinct nucleotide sequences in the sample also encode this CDR3. This rearrangement joins TRBV4-3 to TRBJ2-1; 7 bases are shared with TRBD2. The trim removed 1 base at V and 4 bases at J, leaving 4 bases unmatched. CDR3 length: 15 amino acids. The germline CDR1 and CDR2 sequences are LGHNA and YSLEER. DNA of the CDR3: TGCGCCAGCAGCCAAGCTAGCGGAGATTACAATGAGCAGTTCTTC. This gives the protein CASSQASGDYNEQFF.

The chain recombines TRBV15 with TRBJ1-2; D unclear. The germline V gene has CDR1 LNHNV and CDR2 YYDKDF (reference sequence). Trimming shortened V by 2 bases and J by 8 bases, and 18 bases separated the two germline ends. The CDR3 is 15 amino acids. The CDR3 region is CATSRHPGESFGYTF. CDR3 nucleotides: TGTGCCACCAGCAGACATCCCGGGGAGTCCTTCGGCTACACCTTC.

This chain uses TRBV19 with TRBJ1-5; D is undetermined. The V gene lost 3 bases and the J gene lost 5 bases, with 14 bases spanning the gap. The CDR3 consists of 15 residues. Germline V gives CDR1 LNHDA, CDR2 SQIVND (reference sequence). The CDR3 region is CASSINLFTDQPQHF. For the CDR3, the DNA is TGTGCCAGTAGTATCAATCTCTTTACCGATCAGCCCCAGCATTTT.

This rearrangement joins TRBV13 to TRBJ2-5, with D tentatively TRBD2 (6 bases). Between the trimmed V and J ends, which lost 5 bases and 1 base, there was a span of 11 bases. Germline V gives CDR1 PRHDT, CDR2 FYEKMQ (reference sequence). The CDR3 extends over 14 amino acids. This CDR3 reads CASSERVTQETQYF. The CDR3 DNA follows: TGTGCCAGCAGCGAGCGGGTGACCCAAGAGACCCAGTACTTC.

The chain carries TRBV27 and TRBJ2-7; TRBD2 matches at 10 bases. Germline lookup yields CDR1 MNHEY and CDR2 SMNVEV (reference sequence). The CDR3 spans 15 residues. Trimming cost V 9 bases and J 4 bases; bases outside gene matches: 12. The CDR3 protein is CASFSKSSGGYEQYF. The CDR3 DNA reads as TGTGCCAGTTTCTCCAAGAGTAGCGGGGGGTACGAGCAGTACTTC.